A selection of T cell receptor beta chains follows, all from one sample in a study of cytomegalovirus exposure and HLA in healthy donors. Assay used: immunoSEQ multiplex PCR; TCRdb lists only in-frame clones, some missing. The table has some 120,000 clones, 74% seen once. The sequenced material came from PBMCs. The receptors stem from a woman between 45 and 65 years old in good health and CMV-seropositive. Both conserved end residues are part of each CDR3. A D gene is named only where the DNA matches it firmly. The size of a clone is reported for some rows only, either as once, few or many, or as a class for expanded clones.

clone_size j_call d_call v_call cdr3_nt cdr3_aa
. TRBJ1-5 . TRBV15 TGTGCCACCAGCAGAGATGCGGATACCCATGGGCCCCAGCATTTT CATSRDADTHGPQHF
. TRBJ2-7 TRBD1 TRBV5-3 TGTGCCAGAGGTACTTGGACAGGGGTCAACGAGCAGTACTTC CARGTWTGVNEQYF
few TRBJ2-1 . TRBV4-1 TGCGCCAGCAGCCAAGGCGGAGAAAAAGGCAATGAGCAGTTCTTC CASSQGGEKGNEQFF
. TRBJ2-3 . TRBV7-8 TGTGCCAGCAGCGTCACAGGGCGCACAGATACGCAGTATTTT CASSVTGRTDTQYF
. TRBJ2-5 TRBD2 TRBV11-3 TGTGCCAGCAGCTTAGGGGGGACTAGGGAAGAGACCCAGTACTTC CASSLGGTREETQYF
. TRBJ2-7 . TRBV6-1 TGTGCCAGCAGTGTGACTAGTTCCTCCGAGCAGTACTTC CASSVTSSSEQYF
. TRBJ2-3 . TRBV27 TGTGCCAGCAGTCCAATAGGACTCCTTAGCACAGATACGCAGTATTTT CASSPIGLLSTDTQYF
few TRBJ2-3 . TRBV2 TGTGCCAGCAGCCCGTCAGATACGCAGTATTTT CASSPSDTQYF
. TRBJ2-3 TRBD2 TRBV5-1 TGCGCCAGCAGCTTGGATACTAGCGGGGGCACAGATACGCAGTATTTT CASSLDTSGGTDTQYF
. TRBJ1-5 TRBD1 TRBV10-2 TGCGCCAGCAGTGACGGCGGACAGGGACCGTGGCCCCAGCATTTT CASSDGGQGPWPQHF
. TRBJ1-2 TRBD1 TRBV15 TGTGCCACCAGCAGAGGAACTGTGACAGGGGGCGGCTACACCTTC CATSRGTVTGGGYTF
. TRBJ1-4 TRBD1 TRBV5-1 TGCGCCAGCAGCTTGGGGGGACAGTCTAATGAAAAACTGTTTTTT CASSLGGQSNEKLFF
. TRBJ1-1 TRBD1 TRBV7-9 TGTGCCAGCAGCTTCAGGGGGCTTAACACTGAAGCTTTCTTT CASSFRGLNTEAFF
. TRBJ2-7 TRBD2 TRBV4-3 TGCGCCAGCAGCCAAGTAAGCGGGGGGGCCGATCTTTCCTACGAGCAGTACTTC CASSQVSGGADLSYEQYF
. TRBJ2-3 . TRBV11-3 TGTGCCAGCAGCTTAGATGGGCTTACTGCAGATACGCAGTATTTT CASSLDGLTADTQYF
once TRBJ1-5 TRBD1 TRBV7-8 TGTGCCAGCAGCAGAGGTAGGAGGGGGCGAACAGAACAGCCCCAGCATTTT CASSRGRRGRTEQPQHF
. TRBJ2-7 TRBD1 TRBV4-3 TGCGCCAGCAGCACGACGAGGACAGGGGGCGAGCAGTACTTC CASSTTRTGGEQYF
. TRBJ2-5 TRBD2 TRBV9 TGTGCCAGCAGTGAGGGACTAGCGGGGGGTAGGGAGACCCAGTACTTC CASSEGLAGGRETQYF
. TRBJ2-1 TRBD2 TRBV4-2 TGTGCCAGCAGCCTGCAGTTCGGGGGGGAGCAGTTCTTC CASSLQFGGEQFF
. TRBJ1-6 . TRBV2 TGTGCCAGCAGTTATCATCCTAGTTCACCCCTCCACTTT CASSYHPSSPLHF
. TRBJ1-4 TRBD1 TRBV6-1 TGTGCCAGCAGGGGACAGGTCTTGGGTGAAAAACTGTTTTTT CASRGQVLGEKLFF
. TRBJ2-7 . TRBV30 TGTGCCTGGAAGAAGCTTAGCTCCTACGAGCAGTACTTC CAWKKLSSYEQYF
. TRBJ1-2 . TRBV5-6 TGTGCCAGCAGCTTGGGGGCAGGGAAGGACTATGGCTACACCTTC CASSLGAGKDYGYTF
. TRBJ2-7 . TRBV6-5 TGTGCCAGCACCGACAGGTTGACCTACGAGCAGTACTTC CASTDRLTYEQYF
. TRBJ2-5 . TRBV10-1 TGCGCCAGCAGTGTAGGCGCGCCGGGAGAGACCCAGTACTTC CASSVGAPGETQYF
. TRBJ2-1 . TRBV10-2 TGCGCCAGCAGTGGCTATTACTCAAGCTCCTACAATGAGCAGTTCTTC CASSGYYSSSYNEQFF
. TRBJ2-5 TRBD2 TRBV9 TGTGCCAGCAGCCAGGTCGGGGGGGCGGGGGAGACCCAGTACTTC CASSQVGGAGETQYF
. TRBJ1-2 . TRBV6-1 TGTGCCAGCAGTGAACTCCCAGACAGTACTGGTGGCTACACCTTC CASSELPDSTGGYTF
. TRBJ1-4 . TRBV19 TGTGCCAGTACCACGATCGCAACAGGGAATGAAAAACTGTTTTTT CASTTIATGNEKLFF
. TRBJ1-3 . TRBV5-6 TGTGCCAGCAGCTTTAACAGGGCGTCTGGAAACACCATATATTTT CASSFNRASGNTIYF
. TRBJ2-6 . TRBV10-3 TGTGCCATCAGTGACGGCTCTGGGGCCAACGTCCTGACTTTC CAISDGSGANVLTF
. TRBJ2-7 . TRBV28 TGTGCCAGCAGTCCCTGGGGGGACTCCTACGAGCAGTATTTC CASSPWGDSYEQYF
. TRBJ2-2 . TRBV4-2 TGTGCCAGCAGCCAAGAGAATAGCCCCGGGGAGCTGTTTTTT CASSQENSPGELFF
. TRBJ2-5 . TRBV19 TGTGCCAGTAGTGGAACGGGACAAGAGACCCAGTACTTC CASSGTGQETQYF
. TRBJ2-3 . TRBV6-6 TGTGCCGGAAAAGTTACAAAGGGAGCCAGCACAGATACGCAGTATTTT CAGKVTKGASTDTQYF
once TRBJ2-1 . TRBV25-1 TGTGCCAGCAGTGAATTGTTAGGCAGGGTAAGGTCCTACAATGAGCAGTTCTTC CASSELLGRVRSYNEQFF
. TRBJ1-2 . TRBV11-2 TGTGCCAGCAGCTCCCTTCGGGACAATCTAGGCTACACCTTC CASSSLRDNLGYTF
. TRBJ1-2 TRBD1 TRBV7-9 TGTGCCAGCAGCGGAAAAGCCGGGACAGGGAATAACTATGGCTACACCTTC CASSGKAGTGNNYGYTF
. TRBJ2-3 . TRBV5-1 TGCGCCAGCAGCTTGGAGCGCAGCACAGATACGCAGTATTTT CASSLERSTDTQYF
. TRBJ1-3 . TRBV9 TGTGCCAGCAGCACTTCGAGAAACACCATATATTTT CASSTSRNTIYF
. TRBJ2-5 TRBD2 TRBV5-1 TGCGCCAGCAGCTCCGGACTAGCGGGACAGTACCAAGAGACCCAGTACTTC CASSSGLAGQYQETQYF
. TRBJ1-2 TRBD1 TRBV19 TGTGCCAGTAGTACAGACAGGGGACACGACTATGGCTACACCTTC CASSTDRGHDYGYTF
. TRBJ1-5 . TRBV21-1 TGTGCCAGCAGCAAAGCTGGCAGGAATAGCAATCAGCCCCAGCATTTT CASSKAGRNSNQPQHF
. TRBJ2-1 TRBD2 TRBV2 TGTGCCAGCAGTGAAGTAGCGGGCTCTTGGAATGAGCAGTTCTTC CASSEVAGSWNEQFF
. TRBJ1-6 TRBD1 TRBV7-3 TGTGCCAGTCCGACAGGGCGGAATTCACCCCTCCACTTT CASPTGRNSPLHF
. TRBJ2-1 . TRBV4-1 TGCGCCAGCAGCCGTGTGACTGCAGGGCAGGCCTACAATGAGCAGTTCTTC CASSRVTAGQAYNEQFF
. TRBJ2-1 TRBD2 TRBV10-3 TGTGCCATCAGTGAGTCGGGTGCGGGGGGGCCCTACAATGAGCAGTTCTTC CAISESGAGGPYNEQFF
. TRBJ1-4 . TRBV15 TGTGCCACCAGCAGAGAAGTCATGGGGGGATCGGGTGAAAAACTGTTTTTT CATSREVMGGSGEKLFF
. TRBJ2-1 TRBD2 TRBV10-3 TGTGCCACGGGACTAGCGGGGGGAGCCTACAATGAGCAGTTCTTC CATGLAGGAYNEQFF